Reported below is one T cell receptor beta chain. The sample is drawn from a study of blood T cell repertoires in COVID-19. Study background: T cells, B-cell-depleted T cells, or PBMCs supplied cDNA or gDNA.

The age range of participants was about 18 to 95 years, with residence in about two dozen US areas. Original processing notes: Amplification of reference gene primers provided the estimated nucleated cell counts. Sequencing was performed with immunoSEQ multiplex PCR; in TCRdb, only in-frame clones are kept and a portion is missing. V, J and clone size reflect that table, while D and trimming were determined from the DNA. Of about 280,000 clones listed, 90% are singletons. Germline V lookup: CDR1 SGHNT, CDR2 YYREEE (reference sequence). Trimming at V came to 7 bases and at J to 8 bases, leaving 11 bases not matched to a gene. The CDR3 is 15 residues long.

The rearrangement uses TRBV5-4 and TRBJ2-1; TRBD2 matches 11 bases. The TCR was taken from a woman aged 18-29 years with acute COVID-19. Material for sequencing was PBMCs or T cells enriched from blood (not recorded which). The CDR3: CASEKTSGKGYEQFF. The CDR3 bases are TGTGCCAGCGAAAAGACTAGCGGGAAGGGGTATGAGCAGTTCTTC. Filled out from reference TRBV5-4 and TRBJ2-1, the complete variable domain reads ETGVTQSPTHLIKTRGQQVTLRCSSQSGHNTVSWYQQALGQGPQFIFQYYREEENGRGNFPPRFSGLQFPNYSSELNVNALELDDSALYLCASEKTSGKGYEQFFGPGTRLTVL.